The text below deals with one TCR beta chain. Antigen unknown. The data stem from a study of cytomegalovirus exposure and HLA in healthy donors. V lost 5 bases to trimming and J lost 0 bases; unmatched junction nucleotides: 8. Germline-derived CDR1 and CDR2 are MDHEN and SYDVKM. This CDR3 has 16 amino acids. Study-level results: TRBV6-2, TRBV6-3 and other indistinguishable V segments were excluded. Specificity for CMV antigens was confirmed in vitro for a few of the CMV-associated chains.

With 60 Vbeta and 13 Jbeta primers, the PCR was carried out. Repertoires were generated with immunoSEQ multiplex PCR, while TCRdb's copy carries only in-frame clones and drops some. This sample yields under 150,000 clones, of which approximately 80% are seen a single time; 1.1% to 1.5% belongs to the top ten. The chain carries TRBV28 and TRBJ2-7; the match to TRBD1 covers 9 bases. Sequencing was done on a sample of PBMCs. The TCR sequence derives from a woman aged 40 to 49 in good health and CMV-seronegative. The CDR3 is CASSDSGTGPSYEQYF. CDR3 sequence (DNA): TGTGCCAGCAGTGATTCCGGGACAGGGCCCTCCTACGAGCAGTACTTC.